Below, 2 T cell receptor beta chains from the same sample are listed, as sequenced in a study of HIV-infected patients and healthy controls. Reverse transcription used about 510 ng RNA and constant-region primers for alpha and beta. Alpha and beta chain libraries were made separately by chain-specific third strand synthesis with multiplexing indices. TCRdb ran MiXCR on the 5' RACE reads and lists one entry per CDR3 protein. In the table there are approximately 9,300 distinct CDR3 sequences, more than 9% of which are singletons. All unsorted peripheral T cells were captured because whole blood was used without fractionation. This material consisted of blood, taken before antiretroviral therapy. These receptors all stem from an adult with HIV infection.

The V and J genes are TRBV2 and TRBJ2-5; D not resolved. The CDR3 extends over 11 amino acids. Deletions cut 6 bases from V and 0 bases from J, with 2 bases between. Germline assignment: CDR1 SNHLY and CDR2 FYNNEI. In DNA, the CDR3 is TGTGCCAGCAGGGACCAAGAGACCCAGTACTTC. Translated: CASRDQETQYF.

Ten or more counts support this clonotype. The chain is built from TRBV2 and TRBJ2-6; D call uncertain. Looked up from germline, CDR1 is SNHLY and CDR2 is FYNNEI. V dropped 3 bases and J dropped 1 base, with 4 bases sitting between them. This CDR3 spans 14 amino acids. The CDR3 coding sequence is TGTGCCAGCAGTGACCATTCTGGGGCCAACGTCCTGACTTTC. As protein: CASSDHSGANVLTF.